This T cell receptor (beta chain) appears in the sequencing data of a study of breast tumors, draining lymph nodes, adjacent tissues. A remark on this clonotype: What it recognizes is unknown. A much larger clone differs from this one at a single base, so this may be a read error.

CDR1 and CDR2 from the germline V gene are LNHNV and YYDKDF (reference sequence). The V end lost 1 base, the J end lost 4 bases, and 16 bases lay between the germline ends. The CDR3 has 17 amino acids. The lymph nodes were axillary draining lymph nodes from breast cancer patients. Study-wide results and caveats: Luminal-like breast cancer showed significantly higher tumor–nontumor repertoire similarity than basal-like. The data were judged consistent with most tumor T cells coming from lymph node and expanding in tumor. Compared with lymph nodes, tumors were less diverse; compared with nontumor tissue, more. Data only fit, rather than demonstrated, lymph node origin of most tumor T cells.

TCRdb used MiXCR to reprocess the multiplex PCR reads, holding one entry per CDR3 protein. The sample holds some 130,000 distinct CDR3 sequences; approximately 20% are singletons and the top ten take roughly 2.6%. This TCR was sampled from a female donor with breast cancer. Some clones in this sample may be carry-over from other donors' samples. The V and J genes are TRBV15 and TRBJ2-2; TRBD2 is a possible D gene (6 bases). Sequenced sample: axillary lymph node tissue. CDR3 sequence: CATSRVFLATTTGELFF. The CDR3, as DNA: TGTGCCACCAGCAGAGTGTTCCTAGCGACGACCACCGGGGAGCTGTTTTTT. Looking up the rest from reference TRBV15 and TRBJ2-2 gives the full variable domain: DAMVIQNPRYQVTQFGKPVTLSCSQTLNHNVMYWYQQKSSQAPKLLFHYYDKDFNNEADTPDNFQSRRPNTSFCFLDIRSPGLGDTAMYLCATSRVFLATTTGELFFGEGSRLTVL.